The 30 T cell receptor beta chains given below trace back to one sample, sequenced in a study of Ad26.COV2.S vaccination and SARS-CoV-2 variants. Produced via immunoSEQ multiplex PCR; TCRdb's table is partial and in-frame only. The table has around 250,000 clones, around 85% seen once. The treatment: roughly 19 received Ad26.COV2.S at low or high dose, single or two shots; a few received placebo; per-sample allocation not given. Sampling was performed 63 days after the first vaccine or placebo injection. The sequencing here drew on peripheral blood, taken in a trial of Ad26.COV2.S vaccine versus placebo. The receptors come from a person aged 18-65 years who received the Ad26.COV2.S COVID-19 vaccine or a placebo.

The chain carries TRBV3-1 (or the pseudogene TRBV3-2) and TRBJ1-2; D not resolved. This CDR3 region has 11 residues. Germline assignment: CDR1 LGHDT and CDR2 YNNKEL (reference sequence). V lost 2 bases and J lost 8, with 6 bases in between. The CDR3 DNA reads TGTGCCAGCAGCCAATTTCGGGGCTACACCTTC. Its protein is CASSQFRGYTF.

CDR3 amino acids: CASSLQGRGNTEAFF. The CDR3 region has the DNA TGTGCCAGCAGCTTGCAGGGAAGGGGGAACACTGAAGCTTTCTTT. The chain has TRBV7-3 and TRBJ1-1; a weak D match, TRBD1 (5 bases). CDR3 size: 15 residues. Germline loops: CDR1 SGHTA, CDR2 FQGTGA. V dropped 3 bases and J dropped 1 base, with 12 bases sitting between them.

This clone is a singleton in its sample. The V call is TRBV6-2 or TRBV6-3, the J call TRBJ1-5; D possibly corresponds to TRBD1 (6 bases). Germline values: CDR1 MNHEY, CDR2 SVGEGT. The ends were cut back, 5 bases at V and 1 base at J, with 12 bases in the middle. This CDR3 is built from 15 residues. CDR3 nucleotide sequence: TGTGCCAGCAGTCTCGTGGGGGGCAGCAATCAGCCCCAGCATTTT. This encodes CASSLVGGSNQPQHF.

The chain couples TRBV4-2 to TRBJ1-1; no firm D call. CDR3 length: 14 residues. The V end lost 0 bases, the J end lost 3 bases, and 8 bases lay between the germline ends. Germline CDR1 reads LGHNA; CDR2 reads YNFKEQ. The CDR3 reads CASSQEWRYTEAFF. Here the CDR3 DNA reads TGTGCCAGCAGCCAAGAGTGGCGGTACACTGAAGCTTTCTTT.

This chain uses TRBV2 with TRBJ1-2, with TRBD1 identical over 7 bases. Per the germline V gene, CDR1 is SNHLY and CDR2 is FYNNEI. The junction had 12 bases not matched to a gene; V was cut back by 3 bases and J by 11 bases. The CDR3 has 14 amino acids. CDR3 region: CASSDGGQSGYYTF. CDR3 in DNA: TGTGCCAGCAGTGATGGGGGACAGTCGGGCTATTACACCTTC.

This chain uses TRBV5-1 with TRBJ1-1; TRBD1 is a possible D gene (5 bases). CDR1 is SGHRS, CDR2 YFSETQ, per germline. V was trimmed by 5 bases and J by 1 base, leaving 9 bases between them. CDR3 length equals 13 residues. This CDR3 reads CASRTDRNTEAFF. The CDR3 DNA follows: TGCGCCAGCAGAACTGACAGGAACACTGAAGCTTTCTTT.

V usage is TRBV7-2 and J usage is TRBJ2-2; the D gene is possibly TRBD1 (5 bases). V lost 0 bases to trimming and J lost 5 bases, with 16 bases between them. The germline CDR1 and CDR2 sequences are SGHTA and FQGNSA. CDR3 length equals 17 residues. CDR3 in DNA: TGTGCCAGCAGCTTAGCTTGGGGCCAGTTTAGGACCGGGGAGCTGTTTTTT. It codes for CASSLAWGQFRTGELFF. The full variable domain, with the rest looked up from reference TRBV7-2 and TRBJ2-2, is GAGVSQSPSNKVTEKGKDVELRCDPISGHTALYWYRQSLGQGLEFLIYFQGNSAPDKSGLPSDRFSAERTGGSVSTLTIQRTQQEDSAVYLCASSLAWGQFRTGELFFGEGSRLTVL.

The rearrangement joins TRBV7-2 to TRBJ1-5; D call uncertain. Trimming cost V 0 bases and J 4 bases, with 13 bases left between them. CDR1 is SGHTA, CDR2 FQGNSA, per germline. CDR3 length equals 16 residues. CDR3 in amino acids: CASSLAVTNSNQPQHF. The CDR3 nucleotides read TGTGCCAGCAGCTTAGCGGTGACCAACTCTAATCAGCCCCAGCATTTT.

The J gene is TRBJ1-2, the V gene TRBV7-9; possibly TRBD1 for D (6 bases). This CDR3 has 15 amino acids. Trimming left V 5 bases short and J 0 bases short, with 13 bases between. Germline V gene lookup returns CDR1 SEHNR and CDR2 FQNEAQ (reference sequence). This chain's CDR3 is CASSVRTAANYGYTF. The DNA of the CDR3 is TGTGCCAGCAGCGTCCGGACAGCCGCTAACTATGGCTACACCTTC.

CDR3 coding DNA: TGTGCCAGCAGCCATCCCCCGGGGCGTGGGGAGAACACTGAAGCTTTCTTT. Amino acids: CASSHPPGRGENTEAFF. This chain joins TRBV7-9 and TRBJ1-1; D possibly corresponds to TRBD1 (5 bases). The CDR3 is made up of 17 amino acids. The germline V gene has CDR1 SEHNR and CDR2 FQNEAQ (reference sequence). Trimming pared 5 bases from V and 1 base from J, leaving 20 bases between. Complete variable domain (other parts from reference TRBV7-9 and TRBJ1-1): DTGVSQNPRHKITKRGQNVTFRCDPISEHNRLYWYRQTLGQGPEFLTYFQNEAQLEKSRLLSDRFSAERPKGSFSTLEIQRTEQGDSAMYLCASSHPPGRGENTEAFFGQGTRLTVV.

The chain links TRBV29-1 to TRBJ2-5; D unresolved. Deletions cut 5 bases from V and 1 base from J, with 8 bases between. CDR3 size: 12 residues. Germline lookup yields CDR1 SQVTM and CDR2 ANQGSEA. The CDR3 DNA sequence: TGCAGCGTTCAGAAAACCCAAGAGACCCAGTACTTC. Translation gives CSVQKTQETQYF.

This sequence joins TRBV12-3 or TRBV12-4 and TRBJ1-1; D is uncertain. Trimming shortened V by 6 bases and J by 11 bases, and 16 bases separated the two germline ends. This CDR3 has 12 amino acids. The CDR3 is CASSPSWSRAFF. CDR3 sequence (DNA): TGTGCCAGCAGCCCGAGCTGGTCGAGGGCTTTCTTT.

This sequence joins TRBV5-6 and TRBJ2-7; D uncertain. With 2 bases removed from V and 5 bases from J, the gap between germline ends came to 14 bases. Germline CDR1 reads SGHDT; CDR2 reads YYEEEE. The CDR3 spans 14 residues. The CDR3 bases are TGTGCCAGCAGCTTACTTCGACGAGCCAACGAGCAGTACGTC. Translation: CASSLLRRANEQYV.

This chain joins TRBV18 and TRBJ1-4; tentative D call: TRBD1 (5 bases). The V gene lost 3 bases and the J gene lost 3 bases, with 14 bases spanning the gap. The CDR3 is 16 residues long. The germline V gene has CDR1 KGHSH and CDR2 LQKENI. In DNA, the CDR3 is TGTGCCAGCTCACCTCAGGGCTTGAAGGCTAATGAAAAACTGTTTTTT. It yields the protein CASSPQGLKANEKLFF.

This rearrangement joins TRBV15 to TRBJ2-1; TRBD2 aligns across 12 bases. The ends lost 6 bases at V and 10 bases at J; junction bases unmatched: 7. Germline CDR1 is LNHNV and CDR2 is YYDKDF (reference sequence). The CDR3 has 14 amino acids. The CDR3 region is CATRASGGALEQFF. DNA for the CDR3: TGTGCCACCAGAGCTAGCGGGGGGGCCTTAGAGCAGTTCTTC.

The genes are TRBV5-6 and TRBJ2-7, with 7 bases matching TRBD1. V was clipped by 0 bases and J by 7 bases; unmatched bases: 13. Germline V gives CDR1 SGHDT, CDR2 YYEEEE. This CDR3 is 16 amino acids long. The CDR3 is CASSLEGGPYLVEQYV. As DNA, the CDR3 is TGTGCCAGCAGCTTGGAAGGGGGCCCCTACCTCGTAGAGCAGTACGTC.

This rearrangement joins TRBV7-6 to TRBJ2-5, with 7 bases lining up with TRBD2. There are 17 residues in the CDR3. The J segment lost 2 bases and the V segment lost 0 bases, leaving 9 bases of the junction unmatched. Germline lookup yields CDR1 SGHVS and CDR2 FNYEAQ. In DNA form, the CDR3 reads TGTGCCAGCAGCTTAGCGATTACAGCGGGGCCTCAAGAGACCCAGTACTTC. It is translated as CASSLAITAGPQETQYF.

CDR3 nucleotide sequence: TGTGCCAGCAGCCCGAGCGGGAGGCTGTACAATGAGCAGTTCTTC. Encoded protein: CASSPSGRLYNEQFF. V gene TRBV7-8 combines with J gene TRBJ2-1; 9 bases fit TRBD2. The J segment lost 4 bases and the V segment lost 5 bases, leaving 6 bases of the junction unmatched. There are 15 residues in the CDR3. CDR1 and CDR2 from the germline V gene are SGHVS and FQNEAQ.

On this clone itself: The junction shows a germline mismatch at one end, possibly a read error. The chain has TRBV7-9 and TRBJ1-1; possibly TRBD1 for D (5 bases). CDR1 is SEHNR, CDR2 FQNEAQ, per germline (reference sequence). The length of the CDR3 is 16 residues. Written as DNA, the CDR3 is TGTGCCAGCAGTTTAGCCCTAGGAGGGGCCGGAAGAGAAGCTTTCTTT. Its translation is CASSLALGGAGREAFF.

This chain connects TRBV9 to TRBJ1-2; a possible D gene is TRBD1 (6 bases). The CDR3 totals 15 residues. Trimming removed 0 bases at V and 2 bases at J, with 11 bases between. CDR1 is SGDLS and CDR2 is YYNGEE in the germline V gene. The CDR3 region is CASSVAGAANYGYTF. The CDR3 DNA reads TGTGCCAGCAGCGTAGCAGGGGCAGCCAACTATGGCTACACCTTC.

The chain carries TRBV18 and TRBJ1-2; D gene ambiguous. CDR1 and CDR2 (germline): KGHSH, LQKENI. Trimming left V 5 bases short and J 4 bases short, with 14 bases between. The CDR3 has 14 residues. The CDR3: CASSSEPSGYGYTF. CDR3 nucleotides: TGTGCCAGCTCATCTGAACCCTCGGGCTATGGCTACACCTTC.

This clone occurred once. In DNA form, the CDR3 reads TGTGCCAGCAGCAAGGAGGGCGAGATATATAGCAATCAGCCCCAGCATTTT. Translated, it gives CASSKEGEIYSNQPQHF. The gene calls are TRBV9 and TRBJ1-5; unclear D gene. Trimming stripped 4 bases from V and 0 bases from J, with 17 bases between. This CDR3 spans 17 amino acids. CDR1 is SGDLS, CDR2 YYNGEE, per germline.

The chain carries TRBV7-2 and TRBJ2-2; D possibly corresponds to TRBD2 (6 bases). The CDR3 sequence is 16 residues long. V was pared by 5 bases and J by 0 bases, with 13 bases between. Per the germline V gene, CDR1 is SGHTA and CDR2 is FQGNSA. CDR3 protein: CASSVRGTPNTGELFF. The CDR3 DNA reads TGTGCCAGCAGCGTCCGGGGGACTCCGAACACCGGGGAGCTGTTTTTT.

The rearrangement uses TRBV5-4 and TRBJ2-5, with TRBD2 identical over 13 bases. The CDR3 covers 18 residues. Germline trimming cut 0 bases from V and 1 base from J; bases unmatched to any gene: 6. From germline, CDR1 is SGHNT and CDR2 YYREEE (reference sequence). The CDR3 loop is CASSLDQLAGGRQETQYF. The DNA for the CDR3 is TGTGCCAGCAGCTTGGACCAACTAGCGGGAGGGCGCCAAGAGACCCAGTACTTC.

The rearrangement joins TRBV19 to TRBJ2-1; 12 bases match TRBD1. The CDR3 is made up of 14 amino acids. Germline lookup yields CDR1 LNHDA and CDR2 SQIVND (reference sequence). After removal of 5 bases from V and 12 bases from J, the junction contained 8 bases not matched to a gene. CDR3 sequence: CASSLRDRGPRQFF. The CDR3 coding sequence is TGTGCCAGTAGTCTCCGGGACAGGGGGCCCCGGCAGTTCTTC.

The CDR3 region is CATIGGGNEQFF. Here the CDR3 DNA reads TGTGCCACCATAGGAGGGGGCAATGAGCAGTTCTTC. This rearrangement joins TRBV24-1 to TRBJ2-1, with D possibly being TRBD1 or TRBD2 (6 bases each). V gave up 8 bases and J gave up 6 bases, with 10 bases separating them. CDR1 and CDR2 from the germline V gene are KGHDR and SFDVKD. This CDR3 contains 12 residues.

V usage is TRBV27 and J usage is TRBJ2-2, with D possibly TRBD1 on 6 matching bases. The CDR3 length is 14 residues. Germline V gives CDR1 MNHEY, CDR2 SMNVEV (reference sequence). V was pared by 6 bases and J by 4 bases, with 12 bases between. The CDR3 reads CASSPGHLTGELFF. DNA for the CDR3: TGTGCCAGCAGCCCGGGACACCTCACCGGGGAGCTGTTTTTT.

CDR3 protein: CASSVGTGNVYGYTF. CDR3 bases: TGTGCCAGCAGCGTCGGGACAGGGAATGTCTATGGCTACACCTTC. V gene TRBV5-6 combines with J gene TRBJ1-2; TRBD1 matches at 9 bases. J was trimmed by 4 bases and V by 4 bases; bases with no gene match: 8. The CDR3 runs 15 residues. Per germline, CDR1 SGHDT and CDR2 YYEEEE.

The J gene is TRBJ2-7, the V gene TRBV15; 7 bases line up with TRBD1. Germline CDR1 LNHNV, CDR2 YYDKDF (reference sequence). With 0 bases clipped from V and 5 bases from J, the junction kept 7 bases outside the gene matches. The CDR3 totals 15 residues. The CDR3 DNA reads as TGTGCCACCAGCAGAGACCCACAGGGGACGAACGAGCAGTACTTC. Translation: CATSRDPQGTNEQYF. Filled out from reference TRBV15 and TRBJ2-7, the complete variable domain reads DAMVIQNPRYQVTQFGKPVTLSCSQTLNHNVMYWYQQKSSQAPKLLFHYYDKDFNNEADTPDNFQSRRPNTSFCFLDIRSPGLGDTAMYLCATSRDPQGTNEQYFGPGTRLTVT.

The chain has TRBV30 and TRBJ1-2; D not certain. Looked up from germline, CDR1 is GTSNPN and CDR2 is SVGIG (reference sequence). Trimming left V 1 base short and J 3 bases short, with 6 bases between. The CDR3 covers 12 residues. The CDR3 protein is CAWSDSYYGYTF. CDR3 bases: TGTGCCTGGAGTGACAGCTACTATGGCTACACCTTC.